This TCR beta chain was sequenced in a study of T cells in localized non-small cell lung cancer. Findings and caveats of the study: A median of roughly 57 clones ranked among the top 100 in tumor appeared in adjacent lung. The study found T cell clonality highest in uninvolved adjacent lung, above tumor.

Some clones are missing from TCRdb's copy, which holds only in-frame ones; the method was immunoSEQ multiplex PCR. The sample contains 2,000 to 3,000 clones, under 30% of which appear only once. The CDR3 is made up of 16 amino acids. This clone is deemed medium-sized. Its specificity is not known. This TCR derives from a woman between 35 and 75 years old with stage I lung adenocarcinoma. The rearrangement uses TRBV12-2 and TRBJ2-5; the table calls TRBD1, which could not be checked here. TRBV12-2 constitutes a pseudogene. The material sequenced was lung tumor tissue, taken before any cancer treatment. Here the CDR3 DNA reads TGTGCCACCCTACCCACCGGGGACAGAGATAGGGAGACCCAGTACTTC. This gives the protein CATLPTGDRDRETQYF.